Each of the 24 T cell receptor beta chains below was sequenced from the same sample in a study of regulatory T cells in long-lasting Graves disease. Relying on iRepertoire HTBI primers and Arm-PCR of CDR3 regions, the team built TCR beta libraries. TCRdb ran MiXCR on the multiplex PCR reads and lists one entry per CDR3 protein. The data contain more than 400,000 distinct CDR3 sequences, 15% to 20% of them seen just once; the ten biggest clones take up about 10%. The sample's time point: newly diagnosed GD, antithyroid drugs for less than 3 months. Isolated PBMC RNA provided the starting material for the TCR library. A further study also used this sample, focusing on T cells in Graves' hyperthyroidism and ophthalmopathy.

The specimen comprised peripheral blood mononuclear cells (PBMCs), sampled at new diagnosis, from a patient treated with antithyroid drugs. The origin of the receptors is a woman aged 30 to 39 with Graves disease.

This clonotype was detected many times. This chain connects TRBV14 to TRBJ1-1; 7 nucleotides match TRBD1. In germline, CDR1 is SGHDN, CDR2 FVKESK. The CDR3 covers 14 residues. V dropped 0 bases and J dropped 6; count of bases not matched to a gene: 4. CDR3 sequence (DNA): TGTGCCAGCAGCCAAGATCTAGGGGGCCCTGAAGCTTTCTTT. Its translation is CASSQDLGGPEAFF.

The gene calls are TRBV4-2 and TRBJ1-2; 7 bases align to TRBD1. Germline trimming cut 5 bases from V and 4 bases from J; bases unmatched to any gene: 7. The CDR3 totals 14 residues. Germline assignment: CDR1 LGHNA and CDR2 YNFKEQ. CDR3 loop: CASSADREAYGYTF. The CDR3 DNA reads TGTGCCAGCAGCGCAGACAGGGAGGCCTATGGCTACACCTTC.

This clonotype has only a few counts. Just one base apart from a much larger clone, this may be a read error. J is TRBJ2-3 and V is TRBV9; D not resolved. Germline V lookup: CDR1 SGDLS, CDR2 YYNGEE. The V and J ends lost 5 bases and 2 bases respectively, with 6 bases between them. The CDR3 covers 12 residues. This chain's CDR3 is CASSENTDTQYF. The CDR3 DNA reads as TGTGCCAGCAGTGAGAACACAGATACGCAGTATTTT. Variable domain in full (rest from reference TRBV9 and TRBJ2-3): DSGVTQTPKHLITATGQRVTLRCSPRSGDLSVYWYQQSLDQGLQFLIQYYNGEERAKGNILERFSAQQFPDLHSELNLSSLELGDSALYFCASSENTDTQYFGPGTRLTVL.

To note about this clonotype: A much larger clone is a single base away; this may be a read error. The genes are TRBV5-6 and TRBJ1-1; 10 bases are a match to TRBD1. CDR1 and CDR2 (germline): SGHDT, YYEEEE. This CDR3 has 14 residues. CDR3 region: CASGFGQGGTEAFF. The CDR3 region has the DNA TGTGCCAGCGGCTTCGGACAGGGGGGCACTGAAGCTTTCTTT. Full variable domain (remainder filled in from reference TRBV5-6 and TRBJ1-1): DAGVTQSPTHLIKTRGQQVTLRCSPKSGHDTVSWYQQALGQGPQFIFQYYEEEERQRGNFPDRFSGHQFPNYSSELNVNALLLGDSALYLCASGFGQGGTEAFFGQGTRLTVV.

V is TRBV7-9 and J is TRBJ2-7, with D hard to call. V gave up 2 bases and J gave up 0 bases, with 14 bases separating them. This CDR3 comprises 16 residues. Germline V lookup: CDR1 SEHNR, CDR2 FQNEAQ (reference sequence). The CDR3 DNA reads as TGTGCCAGCAGCTTACCCGGAGCTCCAAGCTCCTACGAGCAGTACTTC. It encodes CASSLPGAPSSYEQYF.

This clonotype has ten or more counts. The CDR3 nucleotides read TGTGCCAGCACACCTGATTTTCTGAACACCGGGGAGCTGTTTTTT. Translation gives CASTPDFLNTGELFF. The chain joins TRBV11-2 to TRBJ2-2, with unresolved D. CDR1 SGHAT and CDR2 FQNNGV come from the germline V gene. The length of the CDR3 is 15 residues. Trimming shortened V by 7 bases and J by 1 base, and 13 bases separated the two germline ends. Together with reference TRBV11-2 and TRBJ2-2, the CDR3 gives the full variable domain: EAGVAQSPRYKIIEKRQSVAFWCNPISGHATLYWYQQILGQGPKLLIQFQNNGVVDDSQLPKDRFSAERLKGVDSTLKIQPAKLEDSAVYLCASTPDFLNTGELFFGEGSRLTVL.

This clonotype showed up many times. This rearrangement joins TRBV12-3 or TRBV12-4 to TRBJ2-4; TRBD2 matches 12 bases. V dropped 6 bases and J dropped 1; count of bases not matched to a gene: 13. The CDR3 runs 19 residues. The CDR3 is CASSRTSGDPRAAKNIQYF. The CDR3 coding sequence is TGTGCCAGCAGCCGGACTAGCGGGGATCCCAGGGCGGCCAAAAACATTCAGTACTTC.

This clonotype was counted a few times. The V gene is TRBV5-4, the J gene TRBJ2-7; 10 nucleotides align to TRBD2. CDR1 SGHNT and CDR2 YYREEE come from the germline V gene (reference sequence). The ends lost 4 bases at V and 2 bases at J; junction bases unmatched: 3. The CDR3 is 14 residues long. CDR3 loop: CASSISGRPYEQYF. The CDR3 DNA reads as TGTGCCAGCAGCATTAGCGGGAGGCCCTACGAGCAGTACTTC.

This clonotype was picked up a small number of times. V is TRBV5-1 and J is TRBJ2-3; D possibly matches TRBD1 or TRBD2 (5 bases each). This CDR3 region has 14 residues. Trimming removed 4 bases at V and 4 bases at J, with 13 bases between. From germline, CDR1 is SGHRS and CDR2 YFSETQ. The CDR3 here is CASSPSGTADTQYF. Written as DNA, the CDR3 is TGCGCCAGCAGCCCCTCCGGGACGGCAGATACGCAGTATTTT.

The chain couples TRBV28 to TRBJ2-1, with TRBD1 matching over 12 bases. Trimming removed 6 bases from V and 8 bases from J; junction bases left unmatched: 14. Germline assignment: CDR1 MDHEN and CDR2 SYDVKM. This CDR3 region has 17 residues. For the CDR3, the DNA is TGTGCCAGCAGCTTAGAGGTTAGGGACAGGGGGCATCATGAGCAGTTCTTC. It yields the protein CASSLEVRDRGHHEQFF.

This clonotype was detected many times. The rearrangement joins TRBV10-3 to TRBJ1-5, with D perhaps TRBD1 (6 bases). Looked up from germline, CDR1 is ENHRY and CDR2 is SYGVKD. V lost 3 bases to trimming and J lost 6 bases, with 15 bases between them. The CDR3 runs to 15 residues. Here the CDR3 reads CAISDYDRSGQPQHF. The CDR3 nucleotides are TGTGCCATCAGTGACTATGACAGGTCTGGTCAGCCCCAGCATTTT.

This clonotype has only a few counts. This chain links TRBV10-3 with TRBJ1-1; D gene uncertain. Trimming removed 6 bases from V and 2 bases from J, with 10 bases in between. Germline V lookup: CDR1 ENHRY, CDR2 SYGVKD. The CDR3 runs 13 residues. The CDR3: CAISGRQNTEAFF. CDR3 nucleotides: TGTGCCATCAGCGGCAGGCAAAACACTGAAGCTTTCTTT.

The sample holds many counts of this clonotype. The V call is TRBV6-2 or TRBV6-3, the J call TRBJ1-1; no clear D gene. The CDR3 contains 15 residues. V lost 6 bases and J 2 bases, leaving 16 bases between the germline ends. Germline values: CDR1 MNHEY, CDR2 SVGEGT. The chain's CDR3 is CASRVGGRLNTEAFF. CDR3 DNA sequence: TGTGCCAGCAGGGTGGGCGGAAGATTAAACACTGAAGCTTTCTTT.

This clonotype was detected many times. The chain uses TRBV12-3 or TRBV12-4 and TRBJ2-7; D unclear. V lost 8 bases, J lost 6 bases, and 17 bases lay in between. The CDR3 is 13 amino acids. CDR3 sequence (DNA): TGTGCCAGCTCCGGGTCGCTGAAGGGCGAGCAGTACTTC. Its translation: CASSGSLKGEQYF.

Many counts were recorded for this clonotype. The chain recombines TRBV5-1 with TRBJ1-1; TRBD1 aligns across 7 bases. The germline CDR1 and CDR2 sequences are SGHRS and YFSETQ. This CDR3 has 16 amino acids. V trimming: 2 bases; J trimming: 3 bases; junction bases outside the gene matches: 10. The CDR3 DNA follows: TGCGCCAGCAGCTTACACTCCGGGACAGACTACACTGAAGCTTTCTTT. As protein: CASSLHSGTDYTEAFF.

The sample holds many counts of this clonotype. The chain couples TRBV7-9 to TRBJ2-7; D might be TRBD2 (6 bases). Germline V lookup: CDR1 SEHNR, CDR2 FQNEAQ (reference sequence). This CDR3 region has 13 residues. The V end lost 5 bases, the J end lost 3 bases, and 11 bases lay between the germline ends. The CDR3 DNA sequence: TGTGCCAGCAGCCCGGGAGTGGACTACGAGCAGTACTTC. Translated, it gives CASSPGVDYEQYF. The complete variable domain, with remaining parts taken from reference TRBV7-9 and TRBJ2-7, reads DTGVSQNPRHKITKRGQNVTFRCDPISEHNRLYWYRQTLGQGPEFLTYFQNEAQLEKSRLLSDRFSAERPKGSFSTLEIQRTEQGDSAMYLCASSPGVDYEQYFGPGTRLTVT.

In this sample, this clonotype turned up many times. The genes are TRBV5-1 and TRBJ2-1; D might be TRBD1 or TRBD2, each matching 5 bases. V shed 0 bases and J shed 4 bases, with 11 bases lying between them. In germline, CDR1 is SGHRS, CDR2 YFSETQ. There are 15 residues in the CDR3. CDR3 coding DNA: TGCGCCAGCAGCTTGGGTGGGGACGGATACAATGAGCAGTTCTTC. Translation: CASSLGGDGYNEQFF.

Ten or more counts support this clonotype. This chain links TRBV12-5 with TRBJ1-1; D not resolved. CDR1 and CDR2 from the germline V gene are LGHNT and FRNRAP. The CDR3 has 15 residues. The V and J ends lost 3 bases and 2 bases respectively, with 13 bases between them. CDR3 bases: TGTGCTAGTGGTTTACGAATACGACACAACACTGAAGCTTTCTTT. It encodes CASGLRIRHNTEAFF.

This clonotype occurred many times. For the CDR3, the DNA is TGTGCCAGCTCATTTCCGGGCCCCTTGGATACTGAAGCTTTCTTT. Its translation: CASSFPGPLDTEAFF. The V call is TRBV5-6, the J call TRBJ1-1; D remains ambiguous. V was shortened by 7 bases and J by 5 bases, with 21 bases between the two germline ends. CDR1 SGHDT and CDR2 YYEEEE come from the germline V gene. The CDR3 covers 15 residues.

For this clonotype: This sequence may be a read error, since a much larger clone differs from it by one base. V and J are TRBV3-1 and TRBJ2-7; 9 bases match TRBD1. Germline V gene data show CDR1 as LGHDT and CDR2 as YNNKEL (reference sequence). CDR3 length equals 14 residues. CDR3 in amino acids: CASSRQGVAYELYF. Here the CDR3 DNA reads TGTGCCAGCAGTCGACAGGGGGTGGCATACGAGCTGTACTTC.

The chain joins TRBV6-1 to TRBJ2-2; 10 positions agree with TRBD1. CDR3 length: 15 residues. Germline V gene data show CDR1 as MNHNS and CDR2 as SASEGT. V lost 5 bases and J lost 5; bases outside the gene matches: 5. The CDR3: CASSPRTGGTGELFF. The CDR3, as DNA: TGTGCCAGCAGTCCCCGGACAGGGGGGACCGGGGAGCTGTTTTTT.

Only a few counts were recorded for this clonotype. Here the CDR3 DNA reads TGTGCCACCAGCAAGTCCCTGACAGACAGCTCTGGGGCCAACGTCCTGACTTTC. It yields the protein CATSKSLTDSSGANVLTF. The chain links TRBV15 to TRBJ2-6, with TRBD1 as a possible D gene (5 bases). V was pared by 4 bases and J by 0 bases, with 16 bases between. This CDR3 spans 18 amino acids. Germline lookup yields CDR1 LNHNV and CDR2 YYDKDF (reference sequence).

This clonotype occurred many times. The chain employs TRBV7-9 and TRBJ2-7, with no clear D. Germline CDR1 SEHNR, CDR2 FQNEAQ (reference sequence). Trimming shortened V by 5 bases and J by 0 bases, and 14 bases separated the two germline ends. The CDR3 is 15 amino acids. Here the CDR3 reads CASSRTTESSYEQYF. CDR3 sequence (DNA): TGTGCCAGCAGCCGCACTACCGAGAGCTCCTACGAGCAGTACTTC.

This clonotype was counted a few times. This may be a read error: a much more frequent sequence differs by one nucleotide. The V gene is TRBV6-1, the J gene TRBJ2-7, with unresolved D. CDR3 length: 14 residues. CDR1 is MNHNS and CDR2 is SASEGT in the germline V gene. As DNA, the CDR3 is TGTGCCAGCAGGGAAGGCAGGCGCTACTACGAGCAGTACTTC. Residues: CASREGRRYYEQYF.